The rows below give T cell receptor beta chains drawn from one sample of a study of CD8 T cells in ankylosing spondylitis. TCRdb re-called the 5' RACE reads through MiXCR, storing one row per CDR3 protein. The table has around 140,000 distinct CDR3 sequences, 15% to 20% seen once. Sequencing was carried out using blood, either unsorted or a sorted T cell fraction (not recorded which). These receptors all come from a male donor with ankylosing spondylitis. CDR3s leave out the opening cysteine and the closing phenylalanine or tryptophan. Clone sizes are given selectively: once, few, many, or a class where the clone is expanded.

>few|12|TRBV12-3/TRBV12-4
ASSHGGLAYEQY
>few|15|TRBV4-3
ASSQETGLRTPYEQY
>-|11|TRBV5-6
ASSGGQHNEQF
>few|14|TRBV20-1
SAVVGGVNPGEPQH
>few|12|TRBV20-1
SARGFGSNQPQH
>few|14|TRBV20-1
SVPPSRQGLNYGYT
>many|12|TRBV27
ASSLIQGAYEQY
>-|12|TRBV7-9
ASSFSGGTDTQY
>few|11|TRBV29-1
SVRPWANTEAF
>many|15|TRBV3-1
ASSTRDRETMNTEAF
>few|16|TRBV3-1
ASSPGPSGSNVLYEQY
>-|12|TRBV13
ASSSRTYNEKLF
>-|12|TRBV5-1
ASSLDHLSYEQY
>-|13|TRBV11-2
ASSPPGRLYNEQF
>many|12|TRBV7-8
ASTPEGGYNEQF
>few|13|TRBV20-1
SGAAGGLLYNEQF
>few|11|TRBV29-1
SVEGTGRTEAF
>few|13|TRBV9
ASSLGEGVVYEQY
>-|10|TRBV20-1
SARDITGELF
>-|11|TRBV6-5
ASSYGTSEKLF
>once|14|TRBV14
ASSHGPSGSSYEQY
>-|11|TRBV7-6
ASSRDRWGGYT
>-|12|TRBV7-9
ASSLNRGGTEAF
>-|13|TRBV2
ASSLRDRVQDGYT
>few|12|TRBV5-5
ASSLEGGRYEQY
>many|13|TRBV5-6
ASSSSSGRVDTQY
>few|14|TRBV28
ASSLAGLAGVNEQF
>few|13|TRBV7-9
ASSQTGTTNEKLF